Below are 3 T cell receptor beta chains sequenced from a single sample in a study of blood T cells in healthy people across ages. The use of a sample-barcoded 5' primer and a J-beta primer mix characterized a second PCR of roughly 7 to 11 cycles. TCRdb reprocessed the 5' RACE reads via MiXCR and lists one record per CDR3 protein. The sample has some 1.7 million distinct CDR3 sequences, under 30% seen once; the top ten hold roughly 8.2%. Sequencing input: blood. Receptors originate from a woman in her 30s in good health.

This clonotype was seen a few times. The chain combines TRBV4-1 with TRBJ1-2; weak D call: TRBD1 (5 bases). Germline lookup yields CDR1 MGHRA and CDR2 YSYEKL. The CDR3 extends over 14 amino acids. The V end was cut by 4 bases, the J end by 6 bases, with 15 bases between. Here the CDR3 reads CASSLTPGLDGYTF. The CDR3 DNA sequence: TGCGCCAGCAGCCTTACACCGGGACTTGATGGCTACACCTTC.

There are many counts of this clonotype. This chain connects TRBV20-1 to TRBJ2-7, with 14 bases aligning to TRBD2. The CDR3 loop spans 14 amino acids. The junction had 3 bases not matched to a gene; V was cut back by 6 bases and J by 2 bases. From germline, CDR1 is DFQATT and CDR2 SNEGSKA (reference sequence). The CDR3: CSAQTSGGAYEQYF. CDR3 sequence (DNA): TGCAGTGCCCAGACTAGCGGGGGGGCCTACGAGCAGTACTTC.

About this clonotype: Its ends do not fully match the called genes, so a read error is possible. CDR3: CAISQSGDRGWDEQFF. The CDR3 coding sequence is TGCGCCATCAGCCAAAGCGGAGACCGTGGGTGGGATGAGCAGTTCTTC. The rearrangement uses TRBV4-3 and TRBJ2-1; D might be TRBD2 (5 bases). Germline values: CDR1 LGHNA, CDR2 YSLEER. The CDR3 extends over 16 amino acids.